Listed below are T cell receptor beta chains from one sample, sequenced in a study of CD8+ T cells in alopecia areata. Some clones are missing from TCRdb's copy, which holds only in-frame ones; the method was immunoSEQ multiplex PCR. The data contain more than 100,000 clones, 55% of them singletons. Source material: CD4+ T cells sorted from blood. These receptor sequences come from a human donor in good health. CDR3s include the opening cysteine and the closing phenylalanine or tryptophan. A D gene is named only where the DNA matches it firmly. Expanded clones are given a class, and other clones once, few, many or no size at all.

CDR3aa: CASSDFGIQYF
CDR3nt: TGTGCCAGCAGTGACTTCGGGATACAGTACTTC
abundance: .
v_gene: TRBV2
d_gene: .
j_gene: TRBJ2-4

CDR3aa: CASSLRDQSNYGYTF
CDR3nt: TGTGCCAGCAGCTTGAGGGACCAGTCTAACTATGGCTACACCTTC
abundance: .
v_gene: TRBV5-4
d_gene: .
j_gene: TRBJ1-2

CDR3aa: CSVEGQTYEQYF
CDR3nt: TGCAGCGTTGAAGGGCAGACCTACGAGCAGTACTTC
abundance: .
v_gene: TRBV29-1
d_gene: .
j_gene: TRBJ2-7

CDR3aa: CASSHPGQSTNEQFF
CDR3nt: TGTGCCAGCTCACACCCGGGACAGAGTACGAATGAGCAGTTCTTC
abundance: .
v_gene: TRBV18
d_gene: TRBD1
j_gene: TRBJ2-1

CDR3aa: CASSPGGTDYQETQYF
CDR3nt: TGCGCCAGCAGCCCCGGGGGGACAGACTACCAAGAGACCCAGTACTTC
abundance: .
v_gene: TRBV5-1
d_gene: .
j_gene: TRBJ2-5

CDR3aa: CSAKDRGRGEQYF
CDR3nt: TGCAGCGCCAAGGACAGGGGGCGCGGCGAGCAGTACTTC
abundance: few
v_gene: TRBV29-1
d_gene: TRBD1
j_gene: TRBJ2-7

CDR3aa: CAASTGGALDTQYF
CDR3nt: TGCGCAGCCTCCACCGGGGGGGCTCTGGATACGCAGTATTTT
abundance: .
v_gene: TRBV5-1
d_gene: TRBD2
j_gene: TRBJ2-3

CDR3aa: CSVADDTQYF
CDR3nt: TGCAGCGTGGCGGACGATACGCAGTATTTT
abundance: few
v_gene: TRBV29-1
d_gene: .
j_gene: TRBJ2-3

CDR3aa: CASSLEILARAFF
CDR3nt: TGCGCCAGCAGCTTGGAGATCTTGGCCCGGGCTTTCTTT
abundance: .
v_gene: TRBV5-1
d_gene: .
j_gene: TRBJ1-1

CDR3aa: CASSPGYQETQYF
CDR3nt: TGTGCCAGCTCACCAGGCTACCAAGAGACCCAGTACTTC
abundance: .
v_gene: TRBV18
d_gene: .
j_gene: TRBJ2-5

CDR3aa: CASSYPIAFPSESPLHF
CDR3nt: TGCGCCAGCAGCTATCCAATAGCTTTCCCTTCAGAGTCACCCCTCCACTTT
abundance: .
v_gene: TRBV23-1
d_gene: .
j_gene: TRBJ1-6

CDR3aa: CASSLGQYNSPLHF
CDR3nt: TGTGCCAGCAGCTTGGGGCAGTATAATTCACCCCTCCACTTT
abundance: .
v_gene: TRBV5-6
d_gene: .
j_gene: TRBJ1-6

CDR3aa: CAWSAQGNTEAFF
CDR3nt: TGTGCCTGGAGTGCTCAGGGAAACACTGAAGCTTTCTTT
abundance: .
v_gene: TRBV30
d_gene: .
j_gene: TRBJ1-1

CDR3aa: CASGRDSPEYEQYF
CDR3nt: TGTGCCAGCGGCCGGGACAGCCCTGAATACGAGCAGTACTTC
abundance: .
v_gene: TRBV27
d_gene: TRBD1
j_gene: TRBJ2-7

CDR3aa: CASSLSRISYEQYF
CDR3nt: TGCGCCAGCAGCTTGTCCCGGATCTCCTACGAGCAGTACTTC
abundance: .
v_gene: TRBV5-1
d_gene: .
j_gene: TRBJ2-7

CDR3aa: CASSVLRETNYGYTF
CDR3nt: TGTGCCAGCAGTGTCCTCAGGGAGACCAACTATGGCTACACCTTC
abundance: .
v_gene: TRBV27
d_gene: .
j_gene: TRBJ1-2

CDR3aa: CSARDTPYEQYF
CDR3nt: TGCAGCGCCCGGGACACTCCCTACGAGCAGTACTTC
abundance: .
v_gene: TRBV29-1
d_gene: .
j_gene: TRBJ2-7

CDR3aa: CASSQVQTGGPTDTQYF
CDR3nt: TGCGCCAGCAGCCAAGTCCAGACAGGGGGCCCCACAGATACGCAGTATTTT
abundance: .
v_gene: TRBV4-1
d_gene: TRBD1
j_gene: TRBJ2-3

CDR3aa: CSVKTGNTDTQYF
CDR3nt: TGCAGCGTCAAGACAGGGAACACAGATACGCAGTATTTT
abundance: .
v_gene: TRBV29-1
d_gene: TRBD1
j_gene: TRBJ2-3

CDR3aa: CASRTGVLEGTDTQYF
CDR3nt: TGCGCCAGCAGAACAGGGGTATTAGAGGGCACAGATACGCAGTATTTT
abundance: .
v_gene: TRBV5-1
d_gene: TRBD1
j_gene: TRBJ2-3

CDR3aa: CASSRGGSTPPWEAFF
CDR3nt: TGTGCCAGCAGCCGGGGGGGGTCAACTCCCCCCTGGGAAGCTTTCTTT
abundance: .
v_gene: TRBV5-4
d_gene: .
j_gene: TRBJ1-1

CDR3aa: CASSVAGGPETQYF
CDR3nt: TGTGCCAGCAGCGTAGCGGGGGGGCCGGAGACCCAGTACTTC
abundance: .
v_gene: TRBV9
d_gene: TRBD2
j_gene: TRBJ2-5

CDR3aa: CASSIGTANGDTQYF
CDR3nt: TGCGCCAGCAGCATCGGGACTGCAAACGGAGATACGCAGTATTTT
abundance: .
v_gene: TRBV5-1
d_gene: .
j_gene: TRBJ2-3

CDR3aa: CASSIGGGRTSYEQYF
CDR3nt: TGTGCCAGTAGTATTGGAGGGGGACGGACCTCCTACGAGCAGTACTTC
abundance: .
v_gene: TRBV19
d_gene: .
j_gene: TRBJ2-7

CDR3aa: CASSGGYSYNEQFF
CDR3nt: TGCGCCAGCTCGGGGGGTTATTCCTACAATGAGCAGTTCTTC
abundance: .
v_gene: TRBV4-1
d_gene: TRBD2
j_gene: TRBJ2-1

CDR3aa: CASSYGMAEAFF
CDR3nt: TGTGCCAGCAGTTACGGTATGGCAGAAGCTTTCTTT
abundance: .
v_gene: TRBV6-5
d_gene: .
j_gene: TRBJ1-1

CDR3aa: CASSWQGRNTIYF
CDR3nt: TGTGCCAGCAGCTGGCAGGGGAGAAACACCATATATTTT
abundance: few
v_gene: TRBV5-6
d_gene: .
j_gene: TRBJ1-3